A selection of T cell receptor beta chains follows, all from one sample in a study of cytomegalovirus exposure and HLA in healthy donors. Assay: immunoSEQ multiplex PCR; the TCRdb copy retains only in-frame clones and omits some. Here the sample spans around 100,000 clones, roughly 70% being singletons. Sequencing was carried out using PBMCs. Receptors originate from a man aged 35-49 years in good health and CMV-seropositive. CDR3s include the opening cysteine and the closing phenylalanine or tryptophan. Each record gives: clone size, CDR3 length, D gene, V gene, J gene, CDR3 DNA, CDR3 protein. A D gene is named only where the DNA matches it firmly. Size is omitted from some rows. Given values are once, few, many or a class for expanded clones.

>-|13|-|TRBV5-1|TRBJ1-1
TGCGCCAGCAGCTTGCGCGGGGAGACTGAAGCTTTCTTT
CASSLRGETEAFF
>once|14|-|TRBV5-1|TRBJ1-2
TGCGCCAGCAGCACAGCCGGGGGAAACTATGGCTACACCTTC
CASSTAGGNYGYTF
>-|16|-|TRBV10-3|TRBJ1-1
TGTGCCATCAGTGCAAGTCGGGACACTACGAACACTGAAGCTTTCTTT
CAISASRDTTNTEAFF
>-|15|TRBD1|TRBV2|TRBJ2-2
TGTGCCAGCGGAAGGACAGGGATTAACACCGGGGAGCTGTTTTTT
CASGRTGINTGELFF
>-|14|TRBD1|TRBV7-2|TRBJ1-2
TGTGCCAGCAGCGGAACAGGGGGGAACTATGGCTACACCTTC
CASSGTGGNYGYTF
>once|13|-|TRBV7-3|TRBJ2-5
TGTGCCAGCAGCCTAGGAGACGGTGCGACCCAGTACTTC
CASSLGDGATQYF
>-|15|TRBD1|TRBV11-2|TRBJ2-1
TGTGCCAGCAGTTCCCCGGGACAGGGTTATTATGAGCAGTTCTTC
CASSSPGQGYYEQFF
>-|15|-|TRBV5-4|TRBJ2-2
TGTGCCAGCAGCTTTAAGGGAGGAAGGACCGGGGAGCTGTTTTTT
CASSFKGGRTGELFF
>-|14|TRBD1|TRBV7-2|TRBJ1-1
TGTGCCAGCAGCCTCGGGGACAGATTAACTGAAGCTTTCTTT
CASSLGDRLTEAFF
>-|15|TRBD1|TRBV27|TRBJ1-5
TGTGCCAGCAGTCCCGGGACAGGGGGCAATCAGCCCCAGCATTTT
CASSPGTGGNQPQHF
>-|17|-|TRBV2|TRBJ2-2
TGTGCCAGCACTATAGGGGGACCAAACGCGAACACCGGGGAGCTGTTTTTT
CASTIGGPNANTGELFF
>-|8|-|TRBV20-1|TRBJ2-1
TGCAGTTCTGAGGGGCAGTTCTTC
CSSEGQFF
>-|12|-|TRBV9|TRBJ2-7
TGTGCCAGCAGCGCCGGGGGAGACAAGCAGTACTTC
CASSAGGDKQYF